This TCR beta chain originates from a study of T cells in Graves' hyperthyroidism and ophthalmopathy. Diagnosis of hyperthyroidism was new in patients aged 18 to 65, and its duration was under 2 months. Investigators excluded patients with uncontrolled infection, other autoimmune disease, pregnancy or lactation. As concerns this clonotype: Its antigen is still unknown.

Germline-derived CDR1 and CDR2 are SQVTM and ANQGSEA. This CDR3 has 15 residues. Trimming took 0 bases from V and 4 from J; bases not matched to a gene: 7. Points from the study as a whole: A model using 13 V-J features told ophthalmopathy apart from stable hyperthyroidism. Most expanded thyroid clonotypes above 0.001 recurred in blood.

It was RNA transcripts that yielded the amplified TCR beta CDR3 regions. First-round RT-PCR of the TCR CDR3 relied on the HTBI primer set. TCRdb processed the multiplex PCR reads anew with MiXCR; each CDR3 protein has one entry. The sample has 560,000 or so distinct CDR3 sequences, just over 45% seen once. This TCR derives from a woman aged 18-29 years with Graves' hyperthyroidism. The chain links TRBV29-1 to TRBJ1-2; 8 nucleotides line up with TRBD1. What was sequenced was peripheral blood or thyroid tissue (not recorded which). The CDR3 loop reads CSVEDAWDRSYGYTF. The CDR3 region has the DNA TGCAGCGTTGAAGATGCCTGGGACAGGTCCTATGGCTACACCTTC.